The 30 T cell receptor beta chains below were found in one sample sequenced in a study of T cells in Graves' hyperthyroidism and ophthalmopathy. Amplified TCR beta CDR3 regions derived from RNA transcripts. The study used the HTBI primer set for a first-round RT-PCR of the TCR CDR3. TCRdb re-called the multiplex PCR reads through MiXCR, storing one row per CDR3 protein. The data hold approximately 530,000 distinct CDR3 sequences, with approximately 20% observed a single time. Specimen: blood. The receptors were sampled from a middle-aged man with Graves' ophthalmopathy.

The chain employs TRBV12-3 or TRBV12-4 and TRBJ1-4; TRBD1 aligns across 8 bases. The CDR3 contains 17 residues. V gave up 6 bases and J gave up 1 base; unmatched junction bases: 10. For the CDR3, the DNA is TGTGCCAGCAGCCAAAGACAGGGGAAGCGAACTAATGAAAAACTGTTTTTT. This translates into CASSQRQGKRTNEKLFF.

This clonotype was seen a handful of times. This may come from a read error, since a much larger clone is one base off. The gene calls are TRBV30 and TRBJ1-5; possibly TRBD1 for D (5 bases). The germline CDR1 and CDR2 sequences are GTSNPN and SVGIG (reference sequence). V lost 1 base and J 6 bases, leaving 13 bases between the germline ends. The CDR3 contains 14 residues. The CDR3 is CAWSGSGDFQPQHF. The CDR3 nucleotides read TGTGCCTGGAGTGGGTCCGGGGACTTTCAGCCCCAGCATTTT.

This clonotype showed up many times. The chain links TRBV20-1 to TRBJ2-5, with a possible D match to TRBD2 (6 bases). V was cut by 6 bases and J by 4 bases, with 15 bases left in between. This CDR3 has 13 amino acids. Germline V gene lookup returns CDR1 DFQATT and CDR2 SNEGSKA (reference sequence). The chain's CDR3 is CSAPGLDGETQYF. The CDR3 DNA is TGCAGTGCCCCGGGACTCGACGGAGAGACCCAGTACTTC.

CDR3 nucleotide sequence: TGTGCCAGCAGCCACGGACTAGCGGGAGTTCGAGAGCAGTTCTTC. Protein: CASSHGLAGVREQFF. The chain uses TRBV3-1 and TRBJ2-1; 13 bases line up with TRBD2. The V segment lost 3 bases and the J segment 10 bases; nucleotides outside the gene matches: 6. This CDR3 comprises 15 residues. CDR1 is LGHDT and CDR2 is YNNKEL in the germline V gene (reference sequence).

The chain uses TRBV5-1 and TRBJ2-2; 10 nucleotides agree with TRBD2. In germline, CDR1 is SGHRS, CDR2 YFSETQ. There are 15 residues in the CDR3. The junction had 4 bases not matched to a gene; V was cut back by 4 bases and J by 4 bases. The chain's CDR3 is CASSTGLASTGELFF. CDR3 sequence (DNA): TGCGCCAGCAGCACGGGACTAGCGAGCACCGGGGAGCTGTTTTTT.

This clonotype showed up many times. The chain employs TRBV12-3 or TRBV12-4 and TRBJ2-3; 9 nucleotides align to TRBD2. With 6 bases clipped from V and 6 bases from J, the junction kept 10 bases outside the gene matches. The CDR3 has 15 amino acids. The CDR3 DNA follows: TGTGCCAGCAGCGCCCCTAGCGGGATCCCGGATACGCAGTATTTT. Translated: CASSAPSGIPDTQYF.

The table lists this clonotype with many counts. This chain uses TRBV7-9 with TRBJ1-3; possibly TRBD1 for D (6 bases). V lost 3 bases, J lost 2 bases, and 8 bases lay in between. Germline V gene data show CDR1 as SEHNR and CDR2 as FQNEAQ (reference sequence). This CDR3 region has 14 residues. This CDR3 is CASSLGHTGNTIYF. The CDR3 bases are TGTGCCAGCAGCTTGGGACATACTGGAAACACCATATATTTT. The complete variable domain, with remaining parts taken from reference TRBV7-9 and TRBJ1-3, reads DTGVSQNPRHKITKRGQNVTFRCDPISEHNRLYWYRQTLGQGPEFLTYFQNEAQLEKSRLLSDRFSAERPKGSFSTLEIQRTEQGDSAMYLCASSLGHTGNTIYFGEGSWLTVV.

Concerning this clonotype: A junction end diverges from the germline sequence, so it may reflect a read error. The rearrangement links TRBV4-3 to TRBJ2-5; D not certain. CDR3 length: 14 residues. Germline-derived CDR1 and CDR2 are LGHNA and YSLEER. CDR3 DNA: TGCGCCGGCAGCCAAGAAGGAGTTTGGGAGACCCAGTACTTC. Translating it yields CAGSQEGVWETQYF.

This clonotype was counted at least ten times. The rearrangement links TRBV27 to TRBJ1-2; the D gene is possibly TRBD1 (6 bases). Trimming removed 8 bases from V and 4 bases from J, with 8 bases in between. Per germline, CDR1 MNHEY and CDR2 SMNVEV (reference sequence). This CDR3 is built from 11 residues. This CDR3 is CASAGVYGYTF. The CDR3 coding sequence is TGTGCCAGCGCAGGGGTCTATGGCTACACCTTC.

In this sample, this clonotype turned up many times. The chain links TRBV12-3 or TRBV12-4 to TRBJ2-1, with unresolved D. The ends were cut back, 2 bases at V and 5 bases at J, with 7 bases in the middle. This CDR3 has 13 amino acids. This CDR3 reads CASSLPTNNEQFF. In DNA form, the CDR3 reads TGTGCCAGCAGTTTACCCACGAACAATGAGCAGTTCTTC.

This chain's CDR3 is CASSLAGGGINYGYTF. The CDR3 DNA reads TGTGCCAGCAGCTTAGCTGGGGGGGGAATCAACTATGGCTACACCTTC. The chain uses TRBV7-2 and TRBJ1-2; a possible D gene is TRBD1 (5 bases). This CDR3 spans 16 amino acids. Deletions cut 0 bases from V and 2 bases from J, with 13 bases between. CDR1 SGHTA and CDR2 FQGNSA come from the germline V gene.

This clonotype was detected many times. V gene TRBV7-3 combines with J gene TRBJ2-3; no reliable D call. The germline V gene encodes CDR1 SGHTA and CDR2 FQGTGA. The CDR3 totals 14 residues. V lost 0 bases and J lost 4, with 8 bases in between. The CDR3 bases are TGTGCCAGCAGCTTAACACTTTATTCAGATACGCAGTATTTT. Translated, it gives CASSLTLYSDTQYF.

This clonotype was seen many times. The chain joins TRBV2 to TRBJ2-7; TRBD2 agrees at 8 bases. The CDR3 is 14 residues long. Germline assignment: CDR1 SNHLY and CDR2 FYNNEI. The trim removed 3 bases at V and 4 bases at J, leaving 5 bases unmatched. The CDR3 nucleotides are TGTGCCAGCAGTGACGCCAGCGGGGGTTACGAGCAGTACTTC. Encoded protein: CASSDASGGYEQYF. The whole variable domain, remainder taken from reference TRBV2 and TRBJ2-7, is EPEVTQTPSHQVTQMGQEVILRCVPISNHLYFYWYRQILGQKVEFLVSFYNNEISEKSEIFDDQFSVERPDGSNFTLKIRSTKLEDSAMYFCASSDASGGYEQYFGPGTRLTVT.

The J gene is TRBJ1-1, the V gene TRBV12-3 or TRBV12-4; no definite D call. The CDR3 is 14 amino acids. Deletions cut 1 base from V and 5 bases from J, with 11 bases between. CDR3 residues: CASSLGERRTEAFF. Here the CDR3 DNA reads TGTGCCAGCAGTTTAGGGGAGCGACGGACTGAAGCTTTCTTT.

The gene calls are TRBV9 and TRBJ2-7; 10 bases map to TRBD1. The V gene end was trimmed by 3 bases and the J gene end by 6 bases; junction bases not matched to a gene: 12. Germline CDR1 and CDR2: SGDLS and YYNGEE. The length of the CDR3 is 16 residues. The CDR3 sequence is CASSGSSGTGETEQYF. The CDR3 nucleotides read TGTGCCAGCAGCGGGAGTTCCGGGACAGGGGAGACCGAGCAGTACTTC.

This clonotype was counted between two and nine times. This chain links TRBV6-2 or TRBV6-3 with TRBJ1-2; 10 bases are a match to TRBD1. Trimming cost V 5 bases and J 5 bases; bases outside gene matches: 5. This CDR3 is built from 14 residues. Germline V lookup: CDR1 MNHEY, CDR2 SVGEGT. The CDR3 sequence: CASSAGTGVYGYTF. CDR3 nucleotide sequence: TGTGCCAGCAGTGCCGGGACAGGGGTATATGGCTACACCTTC.

This clonotype showed up many times. V usage is TRBV5-1 and J usage is TRBJ2-1, with 10 bases matching TRBD2. CDR1 and CDR2 (germline): SGHRS, YFSETQ. After removal of 1 base from V and 6 bases from J, the junction contained 4 bases not matched to a gene. This CDR3 contains 15 residues. The CDR3: CASSLTAGGSNEQFF. The CDR3 DNA reads TGCGCCAGCAGCTTGACAGCGGGAGGGAGCAATGAGCAGTTCTTC.

The V and J genes are TRBV2 and TRBJ1-6; weak D call: TRBD1 (5 bases). Trimming removed 7 bases at V and 9 bases at J, with 22 bases between. The CDR3 spans 16 residues. Germline CDR1 SNHLY, CDR2 FYNNEI. The CDR3 coding sequence is TGTGCCAGCATCCCCTTTAGGGGAAATGTTGGTTCACCCCTCCACTTT. This sequence encodes CASIPFRGNVGSPLHF.

This clonotype was seen a few times. This chain links TRBV18 with TRBJ2-3; either TRBD1 or TRBD2 may fit D (5 bases each). The CDR3 length is 18 residues. CDR1 KGHSH and CDR2 LQKENI come from the germline V gene. Between the trimmed V and J ends, which lost 5 bases and 6 bases, there was a span of 27 bases. Written as DNA, the CDR3 is TGTGCCAGCTCATCCAATTCCCCGGGACCGCGCAGTTTGGATACGCAGTATTTT. Its protein is CASSSNSPGPRSLDTQYF.

This clonotype showed up just once. This rearrangement joins TRBV28 to TRBJ2-2, with D perhaps given as TRBD1 or TRBD2 (6 bases each). There are 14 residues in the CDR3. Trimming stripped 6 bases from V and 4 bases from J, with 12 bases between. Looked up from germline, CDR1 is MDHEN and CDR2 is SYDVKM. CDR3 sequence (DNA): TGTGCCAGCAGAAGCAGGGGAGGCACCGGGGAGCTGTTTTTT. Protein: CASRSRGGTGELFF.

This clonotype was detected only a few times. Possible read error: a much larger clone is one base away. The chain has TRBV7-9 and TRBJ2-1, with D perhaps matching TRBD2 (6 bases). Trimming removed 8 bases at V and 5 bases at J, with 22 bases between. Per germline, CDR1 SEHNR and CDR2 FQNEAQ (reference sequence). The length of the CDR3 is 16 residues. The CDR3 loop reads CASGPGGLAPNNEQFF. DNA for the CDR3: TGTGCCAGCGGCCCCGGCGGGCTAGCGCCCAACAATGAGCAGTTCTTC.

This chain joins TRBV20-1 and TRBJ2-7, with 9 bases lining up with TRBD1. This CDR3 has 14 amino acids. The V gene's germline CDR1 is DFQATT and CDR2 SNEGSKA (reference sequence). Germline trimming cut 5 bases from V and 1 base from J; bases unmatched to any gene: 6. CDR3 sequence: CSAVPDRGSYEQYF. CDR3 bases: TGCAGTGCTGTACCGGACAGGGGATCCTACGAGCAGTACTTC.

The gene calls are TRBV10-3 and TRBJ2-7; possibly TRBD1 or TRBD2 for D (5 bases each). CDR1 and CDR2 (germline): ENHRY, SYGVKD. V lost 10 bases to trimming and J lost 3 bases, with 16 bases between them. This CDR3 has 13 residues. The CDR3 sequence is CANSGASGYEQYF. DNA for the CDR3: TGTGCCAACTCCGGGGCCTCAGGCTACGAGCAGTACTTC.

The table lists this clonotype with many counts. The chain carries TRBV7-6 and TRBJ2-7, with 8 bases matching TRBD2. The V segment lost 5 bases and the J segment 3 bases; nucleotides outside the gene matches: 3. This CDR3 is built from 13 residues. CDR1 and CDR2 from the germline V gene are SGHVS and FNYEAQ. Here the CDR3 reads CASSLGLGYEQYF. CDR3 in DNA: TGTGCCAGCAGCCTGGGACTAGGCTACGAGCAGTACTTC.

At least ten counts were recorded for this clonotype. The chain couples TRBV3-1 to TRBJ2-7; D assignment may be TRBD1 or TRBD2 (6 bases each). Trimming left V 1 base short and J 1 base short, with 11 bases between. Germline CDR1 reads LGHDT; CDR2 reads YNNKEL (reference sequence). The CDR3 loop spans 15 amino acids. The CDR3 loop is CASSQGTGRSYEQYF. Here the CDR3 DNA reads TGTGCCAGCAGCCAAGGCACAGGGAGGTCCTACGAGCAGTACTTC.

This clonotype was seen at least ten times. The chain links TRBV28 to TRBJ2-3; 10 bases are shared with TRBD1. This CDR3 is built from 16 residues. Germline CDR1 reads MDHEN; CDR2 reads SYDVKM. Trimming at V came to 6 bases and at J to 5 bases, leaving 11 bases not matched to a gene. Written as DNA, the CDR3 is TGTGCCAGCAGCCCTGAGGGACAGGGGAGTCGAGATACGCAGTATTTT. Protein sequence: CASSPEGQGSRDTQYF.

This clonotype was detected only a few times. The V gene is TRBV29-1, the J gene TRBJ2-5; 10 positions match TRBD2. This CDR3 is built from 15 residues. With 2 bases clipped from V and 7 bases from J, the junction kept 10 bases outside the gene matches. Germline loops: CDR1 SQVTM, CDR2 ANQGSEA. In DNA form, the CDR3 reads TGCAGCGTTGAACTAGCGGGGGCCCTCGAGGGGACCCAGTACTTC. Encoded protein: CSVELAGALEGTQYF.

This clonotype was counted ten times or more. The V gene is TRBV18, the J gene TRBJ1-6, with TRBD1 as a possible D gene (6 bases). The CDR3 has 13 residues. Germline CDR1 is KGHSH and CDR2 is LQKENI. V dropped 3 bases and J dropped 8 bases, with 8 bases sitting between them. The CDR3 coding sequence is TGTGCCAGCTCACCGGACAGTTATTCACCCCTCCACTTT. Protein: CASSPDSYSPLHF.

At least ten counts were recorded for this clonotype. The rearrangement joins TRBV28 to TRBJ2-7; no definite D call. The germline gives CDR1 MDHEN, CDR2 SYDVKM. This CDR3 has 13 residues. V was shortened by 5 bases and J by 1 base, with 9 bases between the two germline ends. The CDR3 spells CASSQSHSYEQYF. DNA of the CDR3: TGTGCCAGCAGTCAAAGCCATTCCTACGAGCAGTACTTC.

This clonotype was found many times. The J gene is TRBJ2-7, the V gene TRBV28; weak D call: TRBD1 (6 bases). The CDR3 has 16 residues. V lost 4 bases and J 3 bases, leaving 19 bases between the germline ends. Germline values: CDR1 MDHEN, CDR2 SYDVKM. CDR3 DNA: TGTGCCAGCAGTTCCACCGGGACACTTGGATTCTACGAGCAGTACTTC. Protein sequence: CASSSTGTLGFYEQYF. The full variable domain, completed using reference TRBV28 and TRBJ2-7, is DVKVTQSSRYLVKRTGEKVFLECVQDMDHENMFWYRQDPGLGLRLIYFSYDVKMKEKGDIPEGYSVSREKKERFSLILESASTNQTSMYLCASSSTGTLGFYEQYFGPGTRLTVT.